The entry below describes one TCR beta chain. These data belong to a study of T-cell reconstitution after alpha-beta-depleted transplantation in children. Preparing the TCRbeta library involved the use of unique molecular identifiers. TCRdb processed the PCR reads anew with MiXCR; each CDR3 protein has one entry. The sample lists nearly 550,000 distinct CDR3 sequences, 15% to 20% occurring once. The CDR3 length is 14 residues. V lost 1 base to trimming and J lost 4 bases, with 10 bases between them. Germline V gives CDR1 MGHDK, CDR2 SYGVNS. This specimen consisted of PBMCs from the stem cell graft donor, obtained from the stem cell graft. This TCR was sampled from a human donor who donated a stem cell graft to a child with acute lymphoblastic leukemia. V and J are TRBV25-1 and TRBJ1-2; D gene uncertain. The CDR3 sequence is CASSEWESVYGYTF. The CDR3 DNA sequence: TGTGCCAGCAGTGAATGGGAATCCGTCTATGGCTACACCTTC.